These 30 T cell receptor beta chains were all obtained from the same sample, sequenced in a study of cytotoxic CD8 clonotypes in ibrutinib-treated CLL. Clones were read by immunoSEQ multiplex PCR, and TCRdb kept only the in-frame ones, dropping some. This table holds about 270,000 clones, approximately 79% found once. The sample consisted of PBMCs, taken at disease progression, from a patient treated with ibrutinib. Receptors were obtained from a human donor with chronic lymphocytic leukemia.

The CDR3 protein is CSVKTGVYSNQPQHF. The CDR3 DNA sequence: TGCAGCGTGAAGACAGGAGTCTATAGCAATCAGCCCCAGCATTTT. The chain uses TRBV29-1 and TRBJ1-5; a weak D match, TRBD1 (6 bases). Trimming pared 6 bases from V and 0 bases from J, leaving 15 bases between. This CDR3 has 15 residues. Germline assignment: CDR1 SQVTM and CDR2 ANQGSEA.

The V call is TRBV15, the J call TRBJ2-1, with D unclear. With 0 bases removed from V and 8 bases from J, the gap between germline ends came to 11 bases. Per germline, CDR1 LNHNV and CDR2 YYDKDF (reference sequence). This CDR3 has 14 amino acids. The CDR3 sequence: CATSRETFRDEQFF. The CDR3 DNA reads as TGTGCCACCAGCAGAGAAACGTTTAGGGATGAGCAGTTCTTC.

The J gene is TRBJ2-4, the V gene TRBV28; 7 bases agree with TRBD1. Germline trimming cut 3 bases from V and 2 bases from J; bases unmatched to any gene: 7. Germline V gene data show CDR1 as MDHEN and CDR2 as SYDVKM. The CDR3 runs to 16 residues. The chain's CDR3 is CASSFWQGESKNIQYF. CDR3 nucleotides: TGTGCCAGCAGTTTCTGGCAGGGGGAGTCCAAAAACATTCAGTACTTC.

The rearrangement links TRBV11-2 to TRBJ2-7; D ambiguous. Between the trimmed V and J ends, which lost 2 bases and 2 bases, there was a span of 4 bases. Per the germline V gene, CDR1 is SGHAT and CDR2 is FQNNGV. The CDR3 loop spans 12 amino acids. CDR3 in amino acids: CASSLPTYEQYF. The CDR3 nucleotides read TGTGCCAGCAGCTTACCCACCTACGAGCAGTACTTC.

This chain joins TRBV18 and TRBJ1-2; D is unclear. The CDR3 covers 14 residues. The germline gives CDR1 KGHSH, CDR2 LQKENI. V lost 4 bases and J 1 base, leaving 10 bases between the germline ends. The CDR3 is CASSLNSGNYGYTF. CDR3 DNA: TGTGCCAGCTCACTCAATTCCGGTAACTATGGCTACACCTTC.

The chain uses TRBV9 and TRBJ2-5; 7 nucleotides line up with TRBD1. With V trimmed by 2 bases and J by 5 bases, 6 bases remained unmatched. The CDR3 is 14 residues long. Per germline, CDR1 SGDLS and CDR2 YYNGEE. The CDR3 DNA follows: TGTGCCAGCAGCGTTACAGGGGCATCTGAGACCCAGTACTTC. Its translation is CASSVTGASETQYF.

J is TRBJ1-2 and V is TRBV9; TRBD1 agrees at 10 bases. With V trimmed by 3 bases and J by 8 bases, 10 bases remained unmatched. The CDR3 is made up of 15 amino acids. CDR1 SGDLS and CDR2 YYNGEE come from the germline V gene. The CDR3 protein is CASSASGTGVRGYTF. The CDR3 coding sequence is TGTGCCAGCAGCGCATCCGGGACAGGGGTCAGGGGCTACACCTTC.

The chain is built from TRBV6-5 and TRBJ2-2, with D possibly being TRBD1 (5 bases). The CDR3 runs to 11 residues. Per germline, CDR1 MNHEY and CDR2 SVGAGI. Trimming removed 8 bases from V and 6 bases from J, with 7 bases in between. CDR3 nucleotides: TGTGCCAGCGGGGCTGCCGGGGAGCTGTTTTTT. It yields the protein CASGAAGELFF.

This clone appeared a single time. The chain has TRBV5-1 and TRBJ1-3; D possibly corresponds to TRBD1 (5 bases). Trimming cost V 4 bases and J 2 bases, with 10 bases left between them. The V gene's germline CDR1 is SGHRS and CDR2 YFSETQ. The CDR3 covers 14 residues. In DNA form, the CDR3 reads TGCGCCAGCAGCCCAGGGTTACCTGGAAACACCATATATTTT. Protein sequence: CASSPGLPGNTIYF.

The genes are TRBV29-1 and TRBJ1-4; unclear D gene. Trimming removed 5 bases at V and 3 bases at J, with 13 bases between. CDR1 and CDR2 from the germline V gene are SQVTM and ANQGSEA. The CDR3 covers 14 residues. CDR3 in amino acids: CSVRHGVANEKLFF. For the CDR3, the DNA is TGCAGCGTTCGACACGGGGTGGCTAATGAAAAACTGTTTTTT.

Only a few counts were recorded for this clone. This chain connects TRBV6-5 to TRBJ2-2, with TRBD1 matching over 7 bases. This CDR3 comprises 15 residues. Trimming took 6 bases from V and 4 from J; bases not matched to a gene: 8. Germline V gives CDR1 MNHEY, CDR2 SVGAGI. CDR3 nucleotide sequence: TGTGCCAGCAGGGCCGGGACAGCAGCCACCGGGGAGCTGTTTTTT. This codes for CASRAGTAATGELFF.

The DNA for the CDR3 is TGTGCCAGCAGCGTTGAGGGGAGAGGCGGCTACACCTTC. This gives the protein CASSVEGRGGYTF. The gene calls are TRBV6-5 and TRBJ1-2; the D gene is possibly TRBD1 (5 bases). Germline V gene data show CDR1 as MNHEY and CDR2 as SVGAGI. The CDR3 totals 13 residues. Trimming cost V 6 bases and J 8 bases, with 16 bases left between them.

This clone appeared a few times. The chain carries TRBV11-2 and TRBJ1-2; 8 bases agree with TRBD1. CDR3 size: 14 residues. Per germline, CDR1 SGHAT and CDR2 FQNNGV. V gave up 2 bases and J gave up 8 bases; unmatched junction bases: 7. The CDR3 coding sequence is TGTGCCAGCAGCTTAATGAGCGACAGGGGCGGCTACACCTTC. This codes for CASSLMSDRGGYTF.

This chain joins TRBV7-6 and TRBJ1-6; D ambiguous. CDR3 length equals 13 residues. Germline assignment: CDR1 SGHVS and CDR2 FNYEAQ. Trimming left V 4 bases short and J 6 bases short, with 7 bases between. CDR3 in DNA: TGTGCCAGCAGCTCTGGAGTTAATTCACCCCTCCACTTT. This encodes CASSSGVNSPLHF.

This rearrangement joins TRBV9 to TRBJ2-6; D may be TRBD1 (6 bases). Germline CDR1 and CDR2: SGDLS and YYNGEE. V was trimmed by 5 bases and J by 4 bases, leaving 13 bases between them. The CDR3 loop spans 15 amino acids. CDR3 sequence (DNA): TGTGCCAGCAGTGCCAGGGGATCCGGGGCCAACGTCCTGACTTTC. This translates into CASSARGSGANVLTF.

V usage is TRBV21-1 and J usage is TRBJ2-1; the D segment call TRBD1 is taken from the table without a DNA check. TRBV21-1 is a documented pseudogene. The CDR3 runs 18 residues. CDR3 in amino acids: CASSKDGWTGGNYNEQFF. DNA of the CDR3: TGTGCCAGCAGCAAAGATGGATGGACAGGGGGCAACTACAATGAGCAGTTCTTC.

CDR3 nucleotide sequence: TGTGCCAGCAGCTACCGGGACGGATATGGCTACACCTTC. Amino acid sequence: CASSYRDGYGYTF. This chain connects TRBV5-8 to TRBJ1-2, with a possible D match to TRBD1 (5 bases). V was pared by 3 bases and J by 5 bases, with 11 bases between. Germline loops: CDR1 SGHTS, CDR2 YDEGEE. The CDR3 is 13 amino acids. The complete variable domain, with remaining parts taken from reference TRBV5-8 and TRBJ1-2, reads EAGVTQSPTHLIKTRGQQATLRCSPISGHTSVYWYQQALGLGLQFLLWYDEGEERNRGNFPPRFSGRQFPNYSSELNVNALELEDSALYLCASSYRDGYGYTFGSGTRLTVV.

The gene calls are TRBV29-1 and TRBJ2-1; TRBD2 matches 8 bases. CDR1 SQVTM and CDR2 ANQGSEA come from the germline V gene. The ends lost 0 bases at V and 8 bases at J; junction bases unmatched: 6. This CDR3 is 14 amino acids long. CDR3 sequence: CSVEDPSGYDEQFF. In DNA form, the CDR3 reads TGCAGCGTTGAAGATCCTAGCGGGTACGATGAGCAGTTCTTC.

This rearrangement joins TRBV5-4 to TRBJ2-5; D unclear. This CDR3 contains 14 residues. V was shortened by 0 bases and J by 5 bases, with 11 bases between the two germline ends. Germline CDR1 reads SGHNT; CDR2 reads YYREEE (reference sequence). CDR3 nucleotides: TGTGCCAGCAGCTTGGATGGGCTAAGTGAGACCCAGTACTTC. Translation: CASSLDGLSETQYF.

The rearrangement links TRBV5-1 to TRBJ1-3; 9 nucleotides align to TRBD1. The V gene's germline CDR1 is SGHRS and CDR2 YFSETQ. The trim removed 4 bases at V and 3 bases at J, leaving 5 bases unmatched. CDR3 length: 15 residues. The CDR3 nucleotides read TGCGCCAGCAGCCCAACAGGGGGCCGTGGAAACACCATATATTTT. It encodes CASSPTGGRGNTIYF.

The chain links TRBV4-3 to TRBJ2-7; 8 bases align to TRBD1. V was clipped by 1 base and J by 7 bases; unmatched bases: 9. The CDR3 is made up of 15 amino acids. From germline, CDR1 is LGHNA and CDR2 YSLEER. In DNA, the CDR3 is TGCGCCAGCAGCCAAGGGACAGGGTCGCCATGGGAGCAGTACTTC. Its protein product is CASSQGTGSPWEQYF.

The chain links TRBV4-1 to TRBJ2-5, with 8 bases matching TRBD1. The CDR3 sequence is 15 residues long. J lost 4 bases, V lost 1 base, and 5 bases had no gene match. Germline V gives CDR1 MGHRA, CDR2 YSYEKL. CDR3 in amino acids: CASSQVLGQGETQYF. CDR3 bases: TGCGCCAGCAGCCAAGTCTTAGGACAGGGAGAGACCCAGTACTTC.

The rearrangement uses TRBV6-6 and TRBJ2-7; either TRBD1 or TRBD2 may supply D (5 bases each). CDR3 size: 13 residues. Trimming stripped 0 bases from V and 6 bases from J, with 9 bases between. Germline V gene sequence: CDR1 MNHNY, CDR2 SVGAGI (reference sequence). In DNA form, the CDR3 reads TGTGCCAGCAGTTACTCGAGTGGGGGCGAGCAGTACTTC. Translated, it gives CASSYSSGGEQYF.

The chain carries TRBV7-6 and TRBJ2-7; no clear D. This CDR3 region has 13 residues. Germline loops: CDR1 SGHVS, CDR2 FNYEAQ. V shed 4 bases and J shed 4 bases, with 11 bases lying between them. For the CDR3, the DNA is TGTGCCAGCAGCTATACAGAGGCGTACGAGCAGTACTTC. Amino acids: CASSYTEAYEQYF.

The CDR3 coding sequence is TGTGCCAGCAGCGCCGGGACAGGGGGCCCAAGCAATCAGCCCCAGCATTTT. Residues: CASSAGTGGPSNQPQHF. V usage is TRBV9 and J usage is TRBJ1-5; 12 nucleotides match TRBD1. Germline V gives CDR1 SGDLS, CDR2 YYNGEE. The CDR3 consists of 17 residues. V was clipped by 3 bases and J by 1 base; unmatched bases: 5.

The chain has TRBV29-1 and TRBJ1-2; 8 bases fit TRBD1. CDR3 length equals 16 residues. J gave up 8 bases and V 2 bases, and 16 bases lay outside the gene matches. Germline CDR1 is SQVTM and CDR2 is ANQGSEA. Written as DNA, the CDR3 is TGCAGCGTTGAACAGGGGGCGGTGATCAGAACGTACGGCTACACCTTC. Its protein product is CSVEQGAVIRTYGYTF.

The chain links TRBV7-9 to TRBJ1-3, with D uncertain. This CDR3 is 14 amino acids long. The V end was cut by 2 bases, the J end by 3 bases, with 8 bases between. The germline V gene encodes CDR1 SEHNR and CDR2 FQNEAQ (reference sequence). CDR3 region: CASSLWGFGNTIYF. Here the CDR3 DNA reads TGTGCCAGCAGCTTATGGGGTTTTGGAAACACCATATATTTT.

V is TRBV6-1 and J is TRBJ2-7, with 8 nucleotides matching TRBD2. With 2 bases clipped from V and 3 bases from J, the junction kept 12 bases outside the gene matches. Germline V lookup: CDR1 MNHNS, CDR2 SASEGT. The CDR3 runs 17 residues. The CDR3 DNA is TGTGCCAGCAGTGAACCCCGAATACAGCGGGGGTTCTACGAGCAGTACTTC. Its translation is CASSEPRIQRGFYEQYF.

This clone was detected only a few times. This chain joins TRBV27 and TRBJ2-5; TRBD1 aligns across 10 bases. The CDR3 is 17 amino acids. The J segment lost 1 base and the V segment lost 3 bases, leaving 8 bases of the junction unmatched. CDR1 and CDR2 (germline): MNHEY, SMNVEV (reference sequence). The CDR3 sequence is CASSFWGTGDPQETQYF. CDR3 nucleotide sequence: TGTGCCAGCAGTTTCTGGGGGACAGGGGACCCCCAAGAGACCCAGTACTTC.

V and J are TRBV20-1 and TRBJ2-1; D gene unclear. This CDR3 comprises 11 residues. V gave up 6 bases and J gave up 4 bases, with 7 bases separating them. CDR1 is DFQATT and CDR2 is SNEGSKA in the germline V gene (reference sequence). CDR3 sequence: CSAQRYNEQFF. In nucleotides, the CDR3 is TGCAGTGCCCAGAGATACAATGAGCAGTTCTTC.